These T cell receptor beta chains were read from a single sample in a study of identifying expanded T cells in peripheral blood. The assay was immunoSEQ multiplex PCR, and TCRdb's table has in-frame clones only and misses some. The sample consists of about 86,000 clones, 70% to 90% of them appearing once. The sequenced sample was blood. These receptors originate from a person aged 18 to 75 in good health. The CDR3 runs from the conserved cysteine through the conserved F or W. D genes are given only for firm matches. The listing skips clone size in some rows; elsewhere it reads once, few, many or a size class.

D	size	V	J	DNA	CDR3
TRBD1	NA	TRBV7-9	TRBJ2-5	TGTGCCACCCGGGACAGCAAAGAGACCCAGTACTTC	CATRDSKETQYF
NA	few	TRBV6-6	TRBJ1-5	TGTGCCAGCAGTTACAGTTCGGCCACCCAGCATTTT	CASSYSSATQHF
TRBD1	once	TRBV9	TRBJ2-3	TGTGCCAGCAGCGCCGACAGGGTTACCACAGATACGCAGTATTTT	CASSADRVTTDTQYF
TRBD1	NA	TRBV7-7	TRBJ2-3	TGTGCCAGCAGCTTAGGGACAGGGGTAGGAGATACGCAGTATTTT	CASSLGTGVGDTQYF
TRBD2	NA	TRBV19	TRBJ2-3	TGTGCCAGTAGTATCTCATCTAGCGGGGGTCCCTTCACAGATACGCAGTATTTT	CASSISSSGGPFTDTQYF
TRBD1	NA	TRBV11-2	TRBJ2-7	TGTGCCAGCAGCCGGGCGAAGGGACAGGGGGCCTACGAGCAGTACTTC	CASSRAKGQGAYEQYF
TRBD1	few	TRBV18	TRBJ1-5	TGTGCCAGCTCCCCGGGACAGCCGCCCCAGCATTTT	CASSPGQPPQHF
NA	NA	TRBV5-1	TRBJ2-3	TGCGCCAGCAGCTTCGCCGGGGCAGATACGCAGTATTTT	CASSFAGADTQYF
NA	NA	TRBV6-6	TRBJ2-7	TGTGCCAGCAGTTCTCAGGGTGTCACCTACGAGCAGTACTTC	CASSSQGVTYEQYF
NA	few	TRBV7-8	TRBJ1-1	TGTGCCAGCAGCTACGACTTCGGTTCGACACTTGCCACTGAAGCTTTCTTT	CASSYDFGSTLATEAFF
NA	NA	TRBV19	TRBJ2-2	TGTGCCAGTAGTTTTCGCTGGGACAAGAACACCGGGGAGCTGTTTTTT	CASSFRWDKNTGELFF
NA	NA	TRBV6-5	TRBJ2-2	TGTGCCAGCAGTTACTCGAAGACAGCGAACACCGGGGAGCTGTTTTTT	CASSYSKTANTGELFF
NA	NA	TRBV19	TRBJ1-3	TGTGCCAGTAGTAGAGGGTCTGGAAACACCATATATTTT	CASSRGSGNTIYF
NA	NA	TRBV7-3	TRBJ1-1	TGTGCCAGCAGCTTAATTGGGCTGGGGACTGAAGCTTTCTTT	CASSLIGLGTEAFF
NA	NA	TRBV30	TRBJ1-5	TGTGCCTGGAGTGGCTTCGATTTTAGGGACCTGGCTCAGCCCCAGCATTTT	CAWSGFDFRDLAQPQHF
NA	NA	TRBV6-5	TRBJ1-2	TGTGCCAGCAGCCCGGTCGGACAGTCTCGTGGCTACACCTTC	CASSPVGQSRGYTF
NA	NA	TRBV14	TRBJ1-6	TGTGCCAGCAGCCAACAGGGTTTTTCACCCCTCCACTTT	CASSQQGFSPLHF
TRBD2	NA	TRBV7-2	TRBJ2-1	TGTGCCAGCAGCTGGACTAGCGGGGGAAATGAGCAGTTCTTC	CASSWTSGGNEQFF
NA	NA	TRBV19	TRBJ1-2	TGTGCCAGTACCCTATCCGGGCGCGGCTACACCTTC	CASTLSGRGYTF
NA	NA	TRBV25-1	TRBJ2-7	TGTGCCAGCAGTCCCCCGGGACCAAAGCTGATCTCCCACGAGCAGTACTTC	CASSPPGPKLISHEQYF
NA	NA	TRBV7-2	TRBJ2-5	TGTGCCAGCAGCTCAAAGACCCTTGTCCAGGGCGGGGAGTACTTC	CASSSKTLVQGGEYF
NA	NA	TRBV29-1	TRBJ1-1	TGCAGCGTTGAGTCGCAGACGAACACTGAAGCTTTCTTT	CSVESQTNTEAFF
TRBD1	NA	TRBV18	TRBJ2-2	TGTGCCAGCTCACGGGACAGCCTGAACACCGGGGAGCTGTTTTTT	CASSRDSLNTGELFF
NA	NA	TRBV2	TRBJ2-7	TGTGCCAGCAGTGTGACTTCATACGAGCAGTACTTC	CASSVTSYEQYF
TRBD1	NA	TRBV30	TRBJ1-2	TGTGCCTGGAATAACCGACAGGGCCAACCTGGCTACACCTTC	CAWNNRQGQPGYTF
TRBD1	few	TRBV5-4	TRBJ1-1	TGTGCCAGCAGGGATTGGGCACAGGGACAGGTGAACACTGAAGCTTTCTTT	CASRDWAQGQVNTEAFF
TRBD2	NA	TRBV7-2	TRBJ2-1	TGTGCCAGCAGCCCTGACTCTAGCGGGGGTAATGAGCAGTTCTTC	CASSPDSSGGNEQFF
TRBD2	NA	TRBV7-8	TRBJ2-7	TGTGCCAGCAGCGCCCAACTAGCGGGGCCCTACGAGCAGTACTTC	CASSAQLAGPYEQYF
TRBD1	NA	TRBV7-9	TRBJ1-1	TGTGCCAGCAGGGGGACAGGGGGCACTGAAGCTTTCTTT	CASRGTGGTEAFF
NA	NA	TRBV7-3	TRBJ1-3	TGTGCCAGCAGCTTAGGCGGGGGAACCGGGAACACCATATATTTT	CASSLGGGTGNTIYF
TRBD2	NA	TRBV2	TRBJ2-7	TGTGCCAGCAGCCCTAGCGGTAGCTCCTACGAGCAGTACTTC	CASSPSGSSYEQYF
NA	NA	TRBV2	TRBJ2-3	TGTGCCAGCGTAGCGGCGGCTCTCACAGATACGCAGTATTTT	CASVAAALTDTQYF
NA	NA	TRBV6-6	TRBJ2-7	TGTGCCAGCAGCCGAGACGCACCCGGAGACGGCTACGAGCAGTACTTC	CASSRDAPGDGYEQYF
NA	once	TRBV7-2	TRBJ2-7	TGTGCCAGCAGCTTAGGAGCCTCTGACAGCGCGACATTTTGGTACGAGCAGTACTTC	CASSLGASDSATFWYEQYF
NA	NA	TRBV30	TRBJ1-1	TGTGCCTGGAAGTTTAGGTACATGAACACTGAAGCTTTCTTT	CAWKFRYMNTEAFF
TRBD1	NA	TRBV6-1	TRBJ1-2	TGTGCCAGCCTAGGGGGCGCTATCTCGCGCGGCTACACCTTC	CASLGGAISRGYTF
NA	NA	TRBV30	TRBJ2-7	TGTGCCTGGAGTACCCTTCCCGGGGAGCAGTACTTC	CAWSTLPGEQYF
NA	NA	TRBV7-2	TRBJ1-1	TGTGCCAGCAGCTTACTCCCACAGCTGAACACTGAAGCTTTCTTT	CASSLLPQLNTEAFF
NA	once	TRBV6-1	TRBJ1-6	TGTGCCAGTCTCCCCACGAAGGGGCTAGATTCACCCCTCCACTTT	CASLPTKGLDSPLHF
NA	once	TRBV7-8	TRBJ1-1	TGTGCCAGCCGCCGGACAGTGAACACTGAAGCTTTCTTT	CASRRTVNTEAFF